A selection of T cell receptor beta chains follows, all from one sample in a study of CD8+ T cells in alopecia areata. Generated by immunoSEQ multiplex PCR, the TCRdb table keeps only in-frame clones and is missing some. The sample shows under 250,000 clones, 50% to 60% of them seen only once. This material consisted of CD4+ T cells sorted from blood, taken at week 0. Receptors were obtained from a human donor with alopecia areata. The CDR3 runs from the conserved cysteine through the conserved F or W. The order of the fields is D gene, V gene, clone size, J gene, CDR3 protein, CDR3 DNA. The D gene is left open where the match is weak. Expanded clones are given a class, and other clones once, few, many or no size at all.

>TRBD1|TRBV13|few|TRBJ2-3
CASRLRGQDTQYF
TGTGCCAGCAGGCTCAGGGGGCAAGATACGCAGTATTTT
>.|TRBV14|.|TRBJ2-3
CASSPLSTDTQYF
TGTGCCAGCAGCCCGCTTAGCACAGATACGCAGTATTTT
>.|TRBV5-1|.|TRBJ2-7
CASSLMTGGEQYF
TGCGCCAGCAGCTTGATGACAGGCGGCGAGCAGTACTTC
>.|TRBV29-1|few|TRBJ1-1
CSAVTGGGMNTEAFF
TGCAGCGCCGTGACAGGAGGCGGGATGAACACTGAAGCTTTCTTT
>.|TRBV5-1|.|TRBJ1-1
CASSNEGQKTEAFF
TGCGCCAGCAGCAACGAAGGACAGAAAACTGAAGCTTTCTTT
>TRBD1|TRBV25-1|.|TRBJ1-6
CATTPGQGTSPLHF
TGTGCCACCACACCGGGACAGGGAACTTCACCCCTCCACTTT
>.|TRBV18|few|TRBJ2-1
CASSPYPVYNEQFF
TGTGCCAGCTCACCGTACCCCGTGTACAATGAGCAGTTCTTC
>.|TRBV6-5|.|TRBJ2-3
CASSYSPGFTDTQYF
TGTGCCAGCAGTTACTCCCCGGGCTTCACAGATACGCAGTATTTT
>.|TRBV7-9|.|TRBJ1-2
CASSSGRTGYTF
TGTGCCAGCAGCTCTGGTCGGACTGGCTACACCTTC
>TRBD1|TRBV29-1|few|TRBJ1-6
CSVRAGGSSSPLHF
TGCAGCGTTAGAGCAGGGGGGTCTAGTTCACCCCTCCACTTT
>.|TRBV5-8|many|TRBJ1-1
CASSWDISGTFF
TGTGCCAGCAGCTGGGACATCAGCGGGACTTTCTTT
>.|TRBV29-1|.|TRBJ2-2
CSVVVREVTGELFF
TGCAGCGTTGTTGTCAGGGAAGTCACCGGGGAGCTGTTTTTT
>.|TRBV29-1|few|TRBJ1-2
CSVGEPGVYGYTF
TGCAGCGTTGGGGAGCCTGGGGTCTATGGCTACACCTTC
>.|TRBV6-5|few|TRBJ1-5
CASSSRGNQPQHF
TGTGCCAGCAGCTCCCGCGGCAATCAGCCCCAGCATTTT
>.|TRBV7-9|many|TRBJ2-1
CASSLGANNEQFF
TGTGCCAGCAGCTTAGGCGCGAACAATGAGCAGTTCTTC
>.|TRBV19|few|TRBJ1-1
CASKGTGTNTEAFF
TGTGCCTCAAAGGGAACAGGGACGAACACTGAAGCTTTCTTT
>.|TRBV30|.|TRBJ1-1
CGHVRATEAFF
TGTGGACATGTGAGGGCCACTGAAGCTTTCTTT
>.|TRBV27|.|TRBJ2-6
CASSSHSGANVLTF
TGTGCCAGCAGTTCCCATTCTGGGGCCAACGTCCTGACTTTC
>TRBD1|TRBV5-1|.|TRBJ2-7
CASSPSGTGADEQYF
TGCGCCAGCAGCCCTTCCGGGACAGGGGCGGACGAGCAGTACTTC
>TRBD1|TRBV7-3|once|TRBJ2-1
CASSLMTGGYNEQFF
TGTGCCAGCAGCTTAATGACAGGGGGCTACAATGAGCAGTTCTTC
>TRBD1|TRBV4-2|.|TRBJ1-1
CASSQEVGDRAEAFF
TGTGCCAGCAGCCAAGAAGTGGGGGACAGAGCTGAAGCTTTCTTT
>.|TRBV6-5|once|TRBJ1-2
CASSYSGVGEGYTF
TGTGCCAGCAGTTACTCTGGGGTAGGGGAGGGCTACACCTTC
>TRBD1|TRBV9|few|TRBJ2-4
CASSAGLGQTKNIQYF
TGTGCCAGCAGCGCCGGGCTGGGACAGACAAAAAACATTCAGTACTTC
>.|TRBV30|.|TRBJ1-5
CAWSFGAKGSNQPQHF
TGTGCCTGGAGTTTTGGAGCAAAAGGGAGCAATCAGCCCCAGCATTTT
>.|TRBV11-3|.|TRBJ2-1
CASSLRGEQFF
TGTGCCAGCAGCCTCAGGGGCGAGCAGTTCTTC
>TRBD1|TRBV29-1|.|TRBJ1-2
CSVIRGAGYGYTF
TGCAGCGTTATCAGGGGGGCTGGCTATGGCTACACCTTC